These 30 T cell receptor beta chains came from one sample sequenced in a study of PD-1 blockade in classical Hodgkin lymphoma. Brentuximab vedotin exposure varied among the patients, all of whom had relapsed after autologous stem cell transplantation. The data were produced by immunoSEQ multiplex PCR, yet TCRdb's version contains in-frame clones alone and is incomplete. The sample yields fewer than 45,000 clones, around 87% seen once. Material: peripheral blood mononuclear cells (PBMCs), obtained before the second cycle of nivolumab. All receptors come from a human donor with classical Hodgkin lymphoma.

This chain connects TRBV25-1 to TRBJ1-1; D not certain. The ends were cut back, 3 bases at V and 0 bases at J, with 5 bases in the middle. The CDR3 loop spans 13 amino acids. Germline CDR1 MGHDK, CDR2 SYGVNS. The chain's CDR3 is CASSDLLNTEAFF. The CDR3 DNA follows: TGTGCCAGCAGTGATCTCTTGAACACTGAAGCTTTCTTT.

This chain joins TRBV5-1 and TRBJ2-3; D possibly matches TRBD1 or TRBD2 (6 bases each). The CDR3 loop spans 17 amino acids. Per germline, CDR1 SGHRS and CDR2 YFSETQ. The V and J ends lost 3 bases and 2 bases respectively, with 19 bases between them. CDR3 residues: CASSSWSWGANTDTQYF. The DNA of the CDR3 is TGCGCCAGCAGCTCTTGGTCCTGGGGGGCGAACACAGATACGCAGTATTTT.

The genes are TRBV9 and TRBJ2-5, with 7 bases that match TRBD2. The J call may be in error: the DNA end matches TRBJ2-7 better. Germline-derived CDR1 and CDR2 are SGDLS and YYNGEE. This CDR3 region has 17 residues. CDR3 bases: TGTGCCAGCAGCCCGAGCTCGAAAGCGGGACGCTCCTACGAGCAGTACTTC. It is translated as CASSPSSKAGRSYEQYF.

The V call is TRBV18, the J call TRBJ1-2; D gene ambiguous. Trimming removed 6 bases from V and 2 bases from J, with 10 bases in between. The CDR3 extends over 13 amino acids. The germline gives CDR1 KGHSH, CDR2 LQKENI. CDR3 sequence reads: CASSQDRNYGYTF. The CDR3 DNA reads TGTGCCAGCTCCCAAGACCGAAACTATGGCTACACCTTC.

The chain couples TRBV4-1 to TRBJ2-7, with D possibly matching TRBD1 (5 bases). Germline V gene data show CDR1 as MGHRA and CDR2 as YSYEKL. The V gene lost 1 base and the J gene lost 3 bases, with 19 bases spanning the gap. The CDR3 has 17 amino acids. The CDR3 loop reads CASSQARKGPRFYEQYF. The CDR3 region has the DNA TGCGCCAGCAGCCAAGCTCGTAAGGGGCCGCGATTCTACGAGCAGTACTTC.

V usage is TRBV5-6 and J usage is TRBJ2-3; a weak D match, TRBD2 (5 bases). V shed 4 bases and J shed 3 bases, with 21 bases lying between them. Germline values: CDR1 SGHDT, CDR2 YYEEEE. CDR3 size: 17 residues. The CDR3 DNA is TGTGCCAGCAGCCTAGGTCTAGCCCAGCTGCTTACAGATACGCAGTATTTT. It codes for CASSLGLAQLLTDTQYF.

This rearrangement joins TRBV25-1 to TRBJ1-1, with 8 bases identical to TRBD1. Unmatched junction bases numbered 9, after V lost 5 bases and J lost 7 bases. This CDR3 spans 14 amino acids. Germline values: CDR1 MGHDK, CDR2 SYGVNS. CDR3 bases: TGTGCCAGCAGTCCTCCGACAGGGGTTGTTGAAGCTTTCTTT. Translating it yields CASSPPTGVVEAFF. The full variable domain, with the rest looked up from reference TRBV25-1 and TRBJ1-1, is EADIYQTPRYLVIGTGKKITLECSQTMGHDKMYWYQQDPGMELHLIHYSYGVNSTEKGDLSSESTVSRIRTEHFPLTLESARPSHTSQYLCASSPPTGVVEAFFGQGTRLTVV.

In DNA form, the CDR3 reads TGTGCCAGCAGCCCCCGGGCAGGGAGTGAGACCCAGTACTTC. The encoded protein is CASSPRAGSETQYF. This chain connects TRBV7-2 to TRBJ2-5; D is possibly TRBD1 or TRBD2 (5 bases each). This CDR3 has 14 residues. Germline CDR1 is SGHTA and CDR2 is FQGNSA. Trimming removed 5 bases at V and 5 bases at J, with 15 bases between.

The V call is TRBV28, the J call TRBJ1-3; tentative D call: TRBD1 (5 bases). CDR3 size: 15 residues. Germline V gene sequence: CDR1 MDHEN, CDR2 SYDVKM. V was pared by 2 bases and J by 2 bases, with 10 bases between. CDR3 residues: CASSLAGTAGNTIYF. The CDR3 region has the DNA TGTGCCAGCAGTTTAGCCGGGACGGCTGGAAACACCATATATTTT.

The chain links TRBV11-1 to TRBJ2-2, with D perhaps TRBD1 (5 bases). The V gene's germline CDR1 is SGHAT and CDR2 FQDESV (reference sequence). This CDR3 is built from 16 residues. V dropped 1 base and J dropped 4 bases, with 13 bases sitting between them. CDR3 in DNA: TGTGCCAGCAGCTTAGGTCCAGGCCAGGGCACCGGGGAGCTGTTTTTT. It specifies CASSLGPGQGTGELFF.

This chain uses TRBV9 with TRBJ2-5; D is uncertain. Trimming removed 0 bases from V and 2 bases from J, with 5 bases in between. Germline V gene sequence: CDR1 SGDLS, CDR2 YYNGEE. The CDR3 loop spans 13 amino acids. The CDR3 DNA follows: TGTGCCAGCAGCGTAGAGTCACAAGAGACCCAGTACTTC. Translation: CASSVESQETQYF.

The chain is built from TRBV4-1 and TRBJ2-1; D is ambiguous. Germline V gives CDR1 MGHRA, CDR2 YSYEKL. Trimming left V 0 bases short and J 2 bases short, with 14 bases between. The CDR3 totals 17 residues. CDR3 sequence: CASSQETTSPPYNEQFF. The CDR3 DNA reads TGCGCCAGCAGCCAAGAAACAACCAGCCCCCCCTACAATGAGCAGTTCTTC.

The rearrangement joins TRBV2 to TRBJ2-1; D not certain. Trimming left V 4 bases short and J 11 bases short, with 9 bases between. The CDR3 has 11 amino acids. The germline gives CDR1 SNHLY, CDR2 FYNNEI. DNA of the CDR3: TGTGCCAGCAGTGGGCAGAATCAGCAGTTCTTC. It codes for CASSGQNQQFF.

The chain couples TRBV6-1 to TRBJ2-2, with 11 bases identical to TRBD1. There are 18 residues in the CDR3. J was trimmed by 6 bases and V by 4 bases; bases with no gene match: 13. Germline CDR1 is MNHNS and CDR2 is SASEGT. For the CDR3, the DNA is TGTGCCAGCAGTGCGATGGACAGGGGGCTTGTGTCTGCCGGGGAGCTGTTTTTT. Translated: CASSAMDRGLVSAGELFF.

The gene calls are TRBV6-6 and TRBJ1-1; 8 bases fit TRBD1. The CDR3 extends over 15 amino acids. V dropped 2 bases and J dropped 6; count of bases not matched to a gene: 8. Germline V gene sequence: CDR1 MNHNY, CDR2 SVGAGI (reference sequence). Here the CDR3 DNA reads TGTGCCAGCAGTTACCTACAGGGGGGCAGATCTGAAGCTTTCTTT. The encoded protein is CASSYLQGGRSEAFF.

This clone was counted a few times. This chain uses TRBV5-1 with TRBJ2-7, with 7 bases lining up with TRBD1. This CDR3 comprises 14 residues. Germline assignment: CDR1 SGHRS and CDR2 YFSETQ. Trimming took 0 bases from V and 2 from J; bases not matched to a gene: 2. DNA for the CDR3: TGCGCCAGCAGCTTGGCACAGGGGCCCTACGAGCAGTACTTC. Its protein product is CASSLAQGPYEQYF.

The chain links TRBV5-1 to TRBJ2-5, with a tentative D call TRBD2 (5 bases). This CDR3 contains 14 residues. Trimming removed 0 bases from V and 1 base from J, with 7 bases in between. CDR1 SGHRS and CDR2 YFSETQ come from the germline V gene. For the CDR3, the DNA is TGCGCCAGCAGCTTGGCCCGGGGCCAAGAGACCCAGTACTTC. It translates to CASSLARGQETQYF. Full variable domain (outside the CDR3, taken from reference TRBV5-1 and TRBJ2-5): KAGVTQTPRYLIKTRGQQVTLSCSPISGHRSVSWYQQTPGQGLQFLFEYFSETQRNKGNFPGRFSGRQFSNSRSEMNVSTLELGDSALYLCASSLARGQETQYFGPGTRLLVL.

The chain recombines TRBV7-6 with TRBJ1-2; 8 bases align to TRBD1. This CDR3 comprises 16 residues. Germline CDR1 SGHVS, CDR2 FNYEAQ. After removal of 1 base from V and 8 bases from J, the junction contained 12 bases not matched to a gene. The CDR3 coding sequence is TGTGCCAGCAGCTTAGGGGTTCCCGGGACAGGCTCGGGCTACACCTTC. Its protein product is CASSLGVPGTGSGYTF. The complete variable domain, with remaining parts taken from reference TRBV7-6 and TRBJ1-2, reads GAGVSQSPRYKVTKRGQDVALRCDPISGHVSLYWYRQALGQGPEFLTYFNYEAQQDKSGLPNDRFSAERPEGSISTLTIQRTEQRDSAMYRCASSLGVPGTGSGYTFGSGTRLTVV.

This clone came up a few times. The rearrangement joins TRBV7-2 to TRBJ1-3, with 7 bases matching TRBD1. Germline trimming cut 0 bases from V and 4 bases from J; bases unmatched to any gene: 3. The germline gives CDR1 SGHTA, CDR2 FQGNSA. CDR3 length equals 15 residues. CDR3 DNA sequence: TGTGCCAGCAGCTTAGCCGACAGGGACGGAAACACCATATATTTT. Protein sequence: CASSLADRDGNTIYF.

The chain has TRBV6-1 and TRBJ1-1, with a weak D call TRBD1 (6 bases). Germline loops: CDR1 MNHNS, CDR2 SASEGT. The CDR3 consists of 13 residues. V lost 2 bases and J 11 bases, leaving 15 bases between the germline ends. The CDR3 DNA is TGTGCCAGCAGTGAACGTTCGGGGGGCGCGGCTTTCTTT. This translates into CASSERSGGAAFF.

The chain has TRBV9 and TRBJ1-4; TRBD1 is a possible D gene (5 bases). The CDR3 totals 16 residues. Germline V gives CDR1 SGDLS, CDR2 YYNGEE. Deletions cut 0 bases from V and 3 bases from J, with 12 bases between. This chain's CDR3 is CASSVGVGQPNEKLFF. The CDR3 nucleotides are TGTGCCAGCAGCGTAGGGGTGGGGCAGCCTAATGAAAAACTGTTTTTT.

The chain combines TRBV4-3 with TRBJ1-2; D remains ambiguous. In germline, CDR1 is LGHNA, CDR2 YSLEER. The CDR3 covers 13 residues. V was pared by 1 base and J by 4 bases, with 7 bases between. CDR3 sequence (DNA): TGCGCCAGCAGCCAAGTAAGCTCCTATGGCTACACCTTC. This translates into CASSQVSSYGYTF.

In DNA form, the CDR3 reads TGCGCCAGCAGCCTCGGACTAGCGGAGTCCACAGATACGCAGTATTTT. It encodes CASSLGLAESTDTQYF. The chain combines TRBV4-1 with TRBJ2-3; TRBD2 matches at 10 bases. J was trimmed by 2 bases and V by 4 bases; bases with no gene match: 6. This CDR3 has 16 amino acids. Germline V gene sequence: CDR1 MGHRA, CDR2 YSYEKL.

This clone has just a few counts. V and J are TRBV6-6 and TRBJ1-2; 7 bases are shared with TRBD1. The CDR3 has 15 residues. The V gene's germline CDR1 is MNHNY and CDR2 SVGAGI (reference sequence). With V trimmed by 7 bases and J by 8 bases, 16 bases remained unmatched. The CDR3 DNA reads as TGTGCCAGCACCAAAACACAAGGGGGCCGTGAAGGCTACACCTTC. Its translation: CASTKTQGGREGYTF.

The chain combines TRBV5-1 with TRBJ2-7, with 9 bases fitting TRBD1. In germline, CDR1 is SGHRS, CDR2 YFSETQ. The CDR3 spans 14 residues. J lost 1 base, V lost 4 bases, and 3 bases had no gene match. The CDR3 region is CASSGDRASYEQYF. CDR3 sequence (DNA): TGCGCCAGCAGCGGGGACAGGGCTTCCTACGAGCAGTACTTC.

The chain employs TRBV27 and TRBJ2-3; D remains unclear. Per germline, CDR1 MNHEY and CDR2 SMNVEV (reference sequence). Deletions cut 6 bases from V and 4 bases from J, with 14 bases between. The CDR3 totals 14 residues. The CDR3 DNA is TGTGCCAGCAGCTCAATCTCCGCCGCAGATACGCAGTATTTT. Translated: CASSSISAADTQYF.

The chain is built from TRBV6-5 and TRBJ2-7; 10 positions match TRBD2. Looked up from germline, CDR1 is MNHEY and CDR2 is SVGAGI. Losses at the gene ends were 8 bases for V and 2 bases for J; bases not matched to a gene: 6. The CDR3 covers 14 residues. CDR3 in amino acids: CASGPGLAAYEQYF. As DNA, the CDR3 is TGTGCCAGCGGCCCCGGACTAGCGGCCTACGAGCAGTACTTC.

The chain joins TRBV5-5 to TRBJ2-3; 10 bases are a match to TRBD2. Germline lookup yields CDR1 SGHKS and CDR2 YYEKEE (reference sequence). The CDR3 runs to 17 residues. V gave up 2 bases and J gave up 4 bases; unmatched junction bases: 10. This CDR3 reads CASSFRGLAGESDTQYF. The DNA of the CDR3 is TGTGCCAGCAGCTTCCGGGGTCTAGCGGGAGAGTCAGATACGCAGTATTTT.

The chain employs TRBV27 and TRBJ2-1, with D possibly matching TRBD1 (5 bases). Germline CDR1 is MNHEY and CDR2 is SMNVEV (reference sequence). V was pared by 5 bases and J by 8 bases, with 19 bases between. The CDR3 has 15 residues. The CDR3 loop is CASSPEVRQGYEQFF. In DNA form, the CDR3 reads TGTGCCAGCAGTCCCGAGGTCCGGCAGGGCTATGAGCAGTTCTTC.

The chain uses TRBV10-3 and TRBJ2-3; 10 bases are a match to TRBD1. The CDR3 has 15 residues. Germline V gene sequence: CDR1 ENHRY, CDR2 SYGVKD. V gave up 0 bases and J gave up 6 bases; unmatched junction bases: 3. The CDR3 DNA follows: TGTGCCATCAGTGAGTCAGGGGACAGGGGTGATACGCAGTATTTT. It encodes CAISESGDRGDTQYF.